This entry lists 17 T cell receptor beta chains sequenced from one sample in a study of blood T cells in healthy people across ages. With a J-beta primer mix and a sample-barcoded 5' primer, a second PCR ran roughly 6 to 11 cycles. TCRdb reprocessed the 5' RACE reads with MiXCR, giving one entry per CDR3 protein. The sample contains some 1.5 million distinct CDR3 sequences, approximately 42% of which appear only once. Sample: blood. These receptors were taken from a young woman in good health.

The chain recombines TRBV11-2 with TRBJ2-3; 7 bases align to TRBD1. V gave up 6 bases and J gave up 0 bases; unmatched junction bases: 9. From germline, CDR1 is SGHAT and CDR2 FQNNGV. The CDR3 loop spans 16 amino acids. The CDR3 is CASRTGDEYSTDTQYF. The CDR3, as DNA: TGTGCCAGCAGAACAGGGGATGAGTATAGCACAGATACGCAGTATTTT. Combining the CDR3 with reference TRBV11-2 and TRBJ2-3 gives the whole variable domain EAGVAQSPRYKIIEKRQSVAFWCNPISGHATLYWYQQILGQGPKLLIQFQNNGVVDDSQLPKDRFSAERLKGVDSTLKIQPAKLEDSAVYLCASRTGDEYSTDTQYFGPGTRLTVL.

V gene TRBV6-4 combines with J gene TRBJ2-2, with D unresolved. The CDR3 length is 13 residues. CDR1 and CDR2 (germline): MRHNA, SNTAGT. Trimming took off 0 bases at V and 5 bases at J, with 4 bases between the two ends. The CDR3 protein is CASSDSSTGELFF. CDR3 nucleotides: TGTGCCAGCAGTGACTCTAGTACCGGGGAGCTGTTTTTT.

This clonotype was observed a few times. The V and J genes are TRBV10-3 and TRBJ2-4, with 7 bases identical to TRBD1. The DNA matches TRBJ2-7 better at its end, which makes the J call doubtful. Germline CDR1 is ENHRY and CDR2 is SYGVKD. The CDR3 has 15 residues. The CDR3 loop is CAISNPTGETYEQYF. CDR3 nucleotides: TGTGCCATCAGTAACCCCACAGGGGAGACCTACGAGCAGTACTTC.

V and J are TRBV2 and TRBJ2-1; D possibly uses TRBD1 or TRBD2 (6 bases each). The CDR3 extends over 12 amino acids. Trimming removed 6 bases from V and 10 bases from J, with 13 bases in between. CDR1 and CDR2 (germline): SNHLY, FYNNEI. CDR3 residues: CASRLEGDEQFF. The DNA for the CDR3 is TGTGCCAGCAGATTGGAGGGGGACGAGCAGTTCTTC.

This clonotype was detected a few times. The chain couples TRBV12-3 or TRBV12-4 to TRBJ1-2; no clear D. Trimming cost V 6 bases and J 5 bases, with 7 bases left between them. The CDR3 is 11 amino acids. CDR3 protein: CASRKSYGYTF. In nucleotides, the CDR3 is TGTGCCAGCAGGAAGAGTTATGGCTACACCTTC.

This clonotype was counted ten times or more. The V and J genes are TRBV4-3 and TRBJ2-1, with 14 bases matching TRBD2. With 0 bases clipped from V and 8 bases from J, the junction kept 6 bases outside the gene matches. This CDR3 comprises 17 residues. From germline, CDR1 is LGHNA and CDR2 YSLEER. CDR3 DNA: TGCGCCAGCAGCCAAGATGGGGCGACTAGCGGGGGGGATGAGCAGTTCTTC. This translates into CASSQDGATSGGDEQFF.

The chain combines TRBV4-3 with TRBJ2-3; possibly TRBD2 for D (6 bases). This CDR3 contains 17 residues. Trimming stripped 4 bases from V and 0 bases from J, with 17 bases between. Germline V gene lookup returns CDR1 LGHNA and CDR2 YSLEER. CDR3 DNA: TGCGCCAGCAGCCTACGGTCGGGGAGCGGGAGCACAGATACGCAGTATTTT. This sequence encodes CASSLRSGSGSTDTQYF.

V gene TRBV2 combines with J gene TRBJ1-5; D is uncertain. CDR1 and CDR2 from the germline V gene are SNHLY and FYNNEI. Trimming took off 10 bases at V and 3 bases at J, with 16 bases between the two ends. The length of the CDR3 is 14 residues. DNA for the CDR3: TGTGCCACCACACCCGGGGAGTTCAATCAGCCCCAGCATTTT. This sequence encodes CATTPGEFNQPQHF.

The rearrangement joins TRBV7-2 to TRBJ1-5; D is possibly TRBD1 (6 bases). Per germline, CDR1 SGHTA and CDR2 FQGNSA. The ends were cut back, 4 bases at V and 7 bases at J, with 20 bases in the middle. This CDR3 region has 16 residues. The CDR3 reads CASSSQGTFFKQPQHF. DNA of the CDR3: TGTGCCAGCAGCTCCCAGGGGACATTCTTCAAACAGCCCCAGCATTTT.

The V call is TRBV7-2, the J call TRBJ1-2, with D unclear. CDR1 SGHTA and CDR2 FQGNSA come from the germline V gene. V was pared by 0 bases and J by 3 bases, with 20 bases between. The CDR3 runs to 18 residues. The CDR3 region is CASSLALVSGGGDYGYTF. The CDR3 bases are TGTGCCAGCAGCTTAGCGCTAGTCAGTGGCGGTGGAGACTATGGCTACACCTTC.

The chain couples TRBV20-1 to TRBJ1-1, with D possibly TRBD1 on 6 matching bases. The V end was cut by 2 bases, the J end by 3 bases, with 13 bases between. This CDR3 region has 14 residues. Germline V lookup: CDR1 DFQATT, CDR2 SNEGSKA (reference sequence). The CDR3 reads CSARWGQGYTEAFF. CDR3 DNA sequence: TGCAGTGCTAGATGGGGGCAGGGCTACACTGAAGCTTTCTTT.

This clonotype was recorded once. This rearrangement joins TRBV2 to TRBJ2-5, with D possibly matching TRBD1 (6 bases). The CDR3 totals 15 residues. CDR1 and CDR2 from the germline V gene are SNHLY and FYNNEI. The V and J ends lost 4 bases and 4 bases respectively, with 16 bases between them. CDR3: CASSAGGSYRETQYF. In DNA, the CDR3 is TGTGCCAGCAGTGCTGGGGGCTCGTACCGAGAGACCCAGTACTTC.

CDR3 coding DNA: TGTGCCAGCAGCCAGCCTAGCGGGGGAAATTACAATGAGCAGTTCTTC. This codes for CASSQPSGGNYNEQFF. The chain combines TRBV6-2 or TRBV6-3 with TRBJ2-1; 10 bases are shared with TRBD2. This CDR3 comprises 16 residues. CDR1 and CDR2 from the germline V gene are MNHEY and SVGEGT. V trimming: 6 bases; J trimming: 4 bases; junction bases outside the gene matches: 9.

A few counts support this clonotype. This rearrangement joins TRBV9 to TRBJ2-1; D is perhaps TRBD2 (6 bases). With the DNA end fitting TRBJ2-7 better, the J assignment may be wrong. Germline assignment: CDR1 SGDLS and CDR2 YYNGEE. This CDR3 comprises 17 residues. The CDR3 region is CASSVGRSGEVYNEQYF. In DNA form, the CDR3 reads TGTGCCAGCAGCGTAGGAAGGTCGGGGGAAGTCTACAATGAGCAGTACTTC.

The chain couples TRBV4-1 to TRBJ1-4; 9 positions match TRBD1. The CDR3 extends over 15 amino acids. Germline V gene data show CDR1 as MGHRA and CDR2 as YSYEKL. With 7 bases clipped from V and 6 bases from J, the junction kept 9 bases outside the gene matches. CDR3 sequence: CASTRGQGRYEKLFF. DNA for the CDR3: TGCGCCAGCACCCGAGGACAGGGGAGGTATGAAAAACTGTTTTTT.

The V call is TRBV20-1, the J call TRBJ2-1, with D hard to call. CDR3 size: 11 residues. Germline V gives CDR1 DFQATT, CDR2 SNEGSKA (reference sequence). V was trimmed by 7 bases and J by 3 bases, leaving 7 bases between them. The CDR3 region has the DNA TGCAGTGGTACTAACTACAATGAGCAGTTCTTC. Amino acid sequence: CSGTNYNEQFF.

The V and J genes are TRBV29-1 and TRBJ2-1; D unresolved. Between the trimmed V and J ends, which lost 4 bases and 6 bases, there was a span of 7 bases. There are 11 residues in the CDR3. In germline, CDR1 is SQVTM, CDR2 ANQGSEA. The CDR3 here is CSVVPINEQFF. The CDR3 DNA reads as TGCAGCGTTGTTCCAATCAATGAGCAGTTCTTC.